This T cell receptor (beta chain) was found in a study of CD8+ T cells in alopecia areata. Investigators isolated RNA and reverse transcribed it into cDNA to act as the sequencing template. The method was immunoSEQ multiplex PCR; TCRdb's version includes in-frame clones alone and lacks a portion of them. The sample gives some 170,000 clones, roughly 50% of which show up once; approximately 10% is in the top ten. Treatment specified: oral pan-JAK inhibitor, 5-10 mg twice daily. The length of the CDR3 is 15 residues. Trimming removed 1 base from V and 6 bases from J; junction bases left unmatched: 8. The germline gives CDR1 SGDLS, CDR2 YYNGEE.

J is TRBJ2-7 and V is TRBV9; TRBD1 agrees at 9 bases. Source: CD8+ T cells sorted from blood, taken at week 24, from a patient treated with tofacitinib. This clonotype was sampled from a human donor with alopecia areata. CDR3 region: CASSVSGTGSPEQYF. Here the CDR3 DNA reads TGTGCCAGCAGCGTATCAGGGACAGGGTCCCCCGAGCAGTACTTC.